The 9 T cell receptor beta chains given below trace back to one sample, sequenced in a study of blood T cell repertoires in COVID-19. The assay was immunoSEQ multiplex PCR, and TCRdb's table has in-frame clones only and misses some. In the table there are around 300,000 clones, 85% of which are singletons. The sequencing sample was made of peripheral blood. These receptors originate from a woman between 45 and 60 years old with active or convalescent COVID-19.

V usage is TRBV18 and J usage is TRBJ2-2; D not certain. CDR3 length equals 16 residues. Between the trimmed V and J ends, which lost 1 base and 4 bases, there was a span of 13 bases. Germline V CDR1 and CDR2: KGHSH, LQKENI. CDR3 region: CASSPRERPGTGELFF. In nucleotides, the CDR3 is TGTGCCAGCTCACCACGTGAGAGACCGGGCACCGGGGAGCTGTTTTTT.

This chain joins TRBV6-5 and TRBJ1-2; a weak D match, TRBD1 (5 bases). CDR3 length: 13 amino acids. With 4 bases removed from V and 7 bases from J, the gap between germline ends came to 13 bases. The germline V gene encodes CDR1 MNHEY and CDR2 SVGAGI. The CDR3 sequence is CASSSTGAIGYTF. CDR3 sequence (DNA): TGTGCCAGCAGTTCAACAGGTGCCATTGGCTACACCTTC.

V gene TRBV7-6 combines with J gene TRBJ1-4; D is perhaps TRBD1 (6 bases). V lost 3 bases and J lost 3, with 11 bases in between. The CDR3 contains 15 residues. Germline assignment: CDR1 SGHVS and CDR2 FNYEAQ. CDR3 nucleotide sequence: TGTGCCAGCAGCTTTGGACAGTCGCCTAATGAAAAACTGTTTTTT. Its translation: CASSFGQSPNEKLFF.

V gene TRBV24-1 combines with J gene TRBJ2-1; 10 bases match TRBD1. Trimming cost V 3 bases and J 6 bases; bases outside gene matches: 7. Germline CDR1 is KGHDR and CDR2 is SFDVKD. The CDR3 is made up of 16 amino acids. DNA of the CDR3: TGTGCCACCAGTGATGTCCGACAGGGGGCCGGCAATGAGCAGTTCTTC. It specifies CATSDVRQGAGNEQFF.

The chain employs TRBV28 and TRBJ1-1; tentative D call: TRBD1 (6 bases). This CDR3 comprises 14 residues. V was pared by 7 bases and J by 2 bases, with 14 bases between. The germline gives CDR1 MDHEN, CDR2 SYDVKM. The CDR3 loop reads CASTQGQINTEAFF. CDR3 coding DNA: TGTGCCAGCACCCAGGGGCAGATCAACACTGAAGCTTTCTTT. The full variable domain, its missing parts supplied by reference TRBV28 and TRBJ1-1, is DVKVTQSSRYLVKRTGEKVFLECVQDMDHENMFWYRQDPGLGLRLIYFSYDVKMKEKGDIPEGYSVSREKKERFSLILESASTNQTSMYLCASTQGQINTEAFFGQGTRLTVV.

The chain's CDR3 is CASSETRFSLSYEQYF. The CDR3 region has the DNA TGTGCCAGCAGTGAAACGCGTTTTAGTCTCTCCTACGAGCAGTACTTC. The chain couples TRBV6-1 to TRBJ2-7, with unresolved D. Trimming pared 2 bases from V and 0 bases from J, leaving 14 bases between. Per germline, CDR1 MNHNS and CDR2 SASEGT. The CDR3 loop spans 16 amino acids.

This clone was seen more than once but under ten times. This chain uses TRBV2 with TRBJ1-6, with TRBD1 as a possible D gene (5 bases). V dropped 0 bases and J dropped 0 bases, with 24 bases sitting between them. Germline V lookup: CDR1 SNHLY, CDR2 FYNNEI. The CDR3 has 22 amino acids. The CDR3 DNA reads TGTGCCAGCAGTGAAGCGGGGGTAGTTAAGACGGGAGTCAGCTCCTATAATTCACCCCTCCACTTT. Protein product: CASSEAGVVKTGVSSYNSPLHF.

In its sample, this clone was seen once. J is TRBJ1-5 and V is TRBV29-1; 8 nucleotides line up with TRBD1. CDR1 and CDR2 from the germline V gene are SQVTM and ANQGSEA. The CDR3 runs to 13 residues. Trimming took 6 bases from V and 6 from J; bases not matched to a gene: 7. In DNA, the CDR3 is TGCAGCGTCGGACAGGGTGTAGGTCAGCCCCAGCATTTT. The encoded protein is CSVGQGVGQPQHF.

The table lists this clone with many counts. V is TRBV10-3 and J is TRBJ1-4, with TRBD1 matching over 9 bases. Germline V CDR1 and CDR2: ENHRY, SYGVKD. The CDR3 runs 15 residues. After removal of 6 bases from V and 6 bases from J, the junction contained 8 bases not matched to a gene. Here the CDR3 DNA reads TGTGCCATCAGCTCCGCGACAGGGGGAGATGAAAAACTGTTTTTT. Amino acid sequence: CAISSATGGDEKLFF.